The sequence of this T cell receptor beta chain was determined in a study of blood T cells in healthy people across ages. Across the whole study: Template switching picked up about one barcoded beta molecule for each two T cells. Study results and limitations: The long-lived group displayed more naive CD4+ cells, plus higher diversity, than the aged donors did. Bulk PBMC profiling left naive and antigen-experienced comparisons inconclusive.

This clonotype appeared a few times. Its antigen is as yet unknown. V lost 6 bases to trimming and J lost 0 bases; unmatched junction nucleotides: 8. This CDR3 is built from 15 residues. CDR1 and CDR2 from the germline V gene are MNHNS and SASEGT. Each of the donors had roughly 9.4 milliliters of peripheral blood drawn into EDTA-treated Vacutainer tubes. Through a sample-barcoded 5' primer and a J-beta primer mix, a second PCR was run for about 6 to 12 cycles. TCRdb passed the 5' RACE reads through MiXCR, listing each CDR3 protein once. The sample has some 1 million distinct CDR3 sequences; under 55% are singletons.

The receptor was derived from a woman aged 55-69 years in good health. The chain has TRBV6-1 and TRBJ2-7; 7 bases are shared with TRBD2. Material for sequencing was blood. For the CDR3, the DNA is TGTGCCAGCAGACTCGAGCGGGGTGTCTCCTACGAGCAGTACTTC. Translated, it gives CASRLERGVSYEQYF.